This TCR beta chain is drawn from a study of T cell responses to AZD1222 COVID-19 vaccine. Germline V CDR1 and CDR2: SEHNR, FQNEAQ (reference sequence). V dropped 1 base and J dropped 5 bases, with 14 bases sitting between them. The CDR3 is 15 amino acids. This table comes from immunoSEQ multiplex PCR, and its TCRdb copy is limited to in-frame clones, with some not included. Here the sample spans about 110,000 clones, roughly 87% being singletons. Sequencing was performed on peripheral blood, taken on day 0 of AZD1222 vaccination. The sequence was obtained from an adult in good health. This chain joins TRBV7-9 and TRBJ2-5, with D possibly being TRBD1 (6 bases). The CDR3 loop reads CASSLGPGVLETQYF. As DNA, the CDR3 is TGTGCCAGCAGCTTAGGGCCAGGGGTGTTGGAGACCCAGTACTTC.